These T cell receptor beta chains were read from a single sample in a study of spatial heterogeneity in lung cancer. TCRdb processed the 5' RACE reads anew with MiXCR; each CDR3 protein has one entry. The sample lists tens of thousands of distinct CDR3 sequences, 3.3% occurring once. Material: PBMCs, obtained at surgery. The receptor source for this set is a female donor with early-stage non-small cell lung cancer. The CDR3 runs from the conserved cysteine through the conserved F or W. For some rows the clone size is stated as once, few or many, or as a class when expanded; others skip it.

J gene | V gene | clone size | CDR3 protein
TRBJ1-3 | TRBV9 | many | CASTNQIRLDSGNTIYF
TRBJ2-1 | TRBV7-2 | many | CASSPGLAGGMNEQFF
TRBJ2-7 | TRBV2 | few | CASSPGLAEGRQYF
TRBJ2-1 | TRBV14 | few | CASSQWRQGYNEQFF
TRBJ1-6 | TRBV5-1 | many | CASSSRTQNSPLHF
TRBJ2-5 | TRBV9 | many | CASSFRGGRETQYF
TRBJ2-1 | TRBV20-1 | many | CSAMGLVANNEQFF
TRBJ2-5 | TRBV5-1 | many | CASSLARETQYF
TRBJ2-3 | TRBV7-8 | medium-sized | CASSLVLHPRRGESTDTQYF
TRBJ2-7 | TRBV27 | many | CASSLFVGQGSRGYEQYF
TRBJ2-2 | TRBV3-1 | many | CASSQEYGTGELFF
TRBJ2-1 | TRBV29-1 | medium-sized | CSVDGQGPYNEQFF
TRBJ2-1 | TRBV5-6 | many | CASSLDRSSYNEQFF
TRBJ2-1 | TRBV11-1 | many | CASSLFLAGFNEQFF
TRBJ1-2 | TRBV6-1 | many | CASAGDSAGYTF
TRBJ2-3 | TRBV12-3/TRBV12-4 | many | CASRHTSPTDTQYF
TRBJ1-1 | TRBV3-1 | many | CASSQERQGRAFF
TRBJ2-1 | TRBV20-1 | many | CSAEGGTNYNEQFF
TRBJ2-5 | TRBV6-5 | . | CASSYVTGTGGRETQYF
TRBJ2-1 | TRBV19 | many | CASSVAGGYNEQFF
TRBJ2-1 | TRBV11-2 | many | CASRVRPGTGFTPTYNEQFF
TRBJ1-2 | TRBV27 | many | CASSLTGQTYGYTF
TRBJ2-7 | TRBV2 | many | CASSVVYEQYF
TRBJ2-7 | TRBV19 | many | CASSIGRREREFYEQYF
TRBJ2-2 | TRBV9 | many | CASSSPTRASGNTGELFF
TRBJ2-7 | TRBV15 | many | CATSRSRDPSYEQYF
TRBJ1-2 | TRBV20-1 | many | CSAERAGGWFTF
TRBJ2-3 | TRBV20-1 | many | CSARVDPGQTDTQYF
TRBJ2-5 | TRBV7-2 | many | CASSLAPSSKTQYF
TRBJ2-4 | TRBV27 | many | CASSPGTVKTLAKNIQYF
TRBJ2-7 | TRBV7-9 | many | CASSSRDGGSYEQYF
TRBJ1-5 | TRBV27 | . | CASGTRGFSNQPQHF
TRBJ2-1 | TRBV9 | . | CASSVAFPNEQFF
TRBJ1-1 | TRBV3-1 | many | CASSQGTGDTVTEAFF
TRBJ1-4 | TRBV2 | many | CASIFNEKLFF
TRBJ2-1 | TRBV27 | many | CASSDRALDEQFF
TRBJ2-1 | TRBV5-6 | many | CASSLYRSSYNEQFF
TRBJ2-1 | TRBV12-3/TRBV12-4 | many | CASRKLAGAYNEQFF
TRBJ2-1 | TRBV15 | many | CATRRTSGYNEQFF
TRBJ2-1 | TRBV28 | many | CASSKDRWDEQFF
TRBJ2-1 | TRBV20-1 | . | CSARSWNEQFF
TRBJ1-6 | TRBV10-1 | many | CASSEGDSPLHF
TRBJ2-3 | TRBV20-1 | many | CSASHLRVRTDTQYF
TRBJ1-2 | TRBV3-1 | few | CASSQDRRGTYGYTF
TRBJ2-1 | TRBV7-3 | . | CASSSDGSYNEQFF
TRBJ1-5 | TRBV28 | many | CASRLGQGAHQPQHF
TRBJ2-5 | TRBV19 | . | CASSRQSKSETQYF
TRBJ1-1 | TRBV12-3/TRBV12-4 | many | CASSHDTGWNTEAFF
TRBJ2-3 | TRBV20-1 | many | CSARDIRGLTDTQYF